Each of the 18 T cell receptor beta chains below was sequenced from the same sample in a study of draining lymph node invasion in breast cancer. A single record per CDR3 protein comes from TCRdb applying MiXCR to the bulk RNA-seq reads. The repertoire has more than 3,000 distinct CDR3 sequences, over 65% of them found once; the top ten carry about 1.8%. The CD4+ CD45RA- CD25- gate defined the sorted memory conventional CD4 T cells. Sequences were obtained from sorted memory CD4+ effector T cells from a lymph node. All receptors derive from a female donor with luminal breast cancer.

The chain is built from TRBV12-3 or TRBV12-4 and TRBJ1-5; D is ambiguous. Trimming removed 4 bases from V and 11 bases from J, with 18 bases in between. The CDR3 consists of 14 residues. The CDR3: CASSSRDPGEAQHF. DNA for the CDR3: TGTGCCAGCAGTTCCCGAGACCCAGGCGAGGCCCAGCATTTT.

This clonotype was recorded once. The chain combines TRBV29-1 with TRBJ1-1; no firm D call. V lost 4 bases, J lost 1 base, and 10 bases lay in between. Germline V lookup: CDR1 SQVTM, CDR2 ANQGSEA. The CDR3 length is 13 residues. CDR3 DNA: TGCAGCGTTGGAGGAGCATCGAACACTGAAGCTTTCTTT. This codes for CSVGGASNTEAFF.

V gene TRBV11-1 combines with J gene TRBJ1-1, with D possibly TRBD1 on 6 matching bases. With 4 bases removed from V and 11 bases from J, the gap between germline ends came to 20 bases. Germline CDR1 and CDR2: SGHAT and FQDESV (reference sequence). The CDR3 is 14 residues long. The CDR3 DNA is TGTGCCAGCAGCTCCTCGGGGGGCGGGGATCGGGCTTTCTTT. As protein: CASSSSGGGDRAFF.

CDR3 DNA sequence: TGCGCCAGCATGAGAGCCGAATCGAACACTGAAGCTTTCTTT. Residues: CASMRAESNTEAFF. The chain employs TRBV5-1 and TRBJ1-1; D unclear. Trimming stripped 6 bases from V and 1 base from J, with 13 bases between. This CDR3 has 14 amino acids. Germline CDR1 SGHRS, CDR2 YFSETQ.

The rearrangement joins TRBV29-1 to TRBJ2-1, with TRBD2 as a possible D gene (5 bases). The CDR3 spans 11 residues. The germline V gene has CDR1 SQVTM and CDR2 ANQGSEA. The germline V and J ends were trimmed by 3 bases and 7 bases, with 7 bases remaining between them. The CDR3 sequence: CSVDRGNEQFF. The CDR3 nucleotides are TGCAGCGTTGATCGGGGAAATGAGCAGTTCTTC.

V is TRBV11-1 and J is TRBJ1-1; D uncertain. CDR3 length: 14 amino acids. Germline CDR1 is SGHAT and CDR2 is FQDESV (reference sequence). The V end lost 0 bases, the J end lost 1 base, and 6 bases lay between the germline ends. The CDR3 coding sequence is TGTGCCAGCAGCTTAGCGCGGCAGAACACTGAAGCTTTCTTT. Amino acid sequence: CASSLARQNTEAFF.

V and J are TRBV2 and TRBJ1-5; no reliable D call. Germline assignment: CDR1 SNHLY and CDR2 FYNNEI. The CDR3 is 15 amino acids. V shed 1 base and J shed 1 base, with 8 bases lying between them. The CDR3 reads CASSEGWVSNQPQHF. Here the CDR3 DNA reads TGTGCCAGCAGTGAAGGGTGGGTAAGCAATCAGCCCCAGCATTTT.

The rearrangement joins TRBV11-1 to TRBJ2-7; D is unresolved. The CDR3 covers 15 residues. CDR1 SGHAT and CDR2 FQDESV come from the germline V gene (reference sequence). V lost 5 bases to trimming and J lost 5 bases, with 19 bases between them. CDR3 nucleotide sequence: TGTGCCAGCAGCCCCACCCCCCAGCCCACGGACGAGCAGTACTTC. This gives the protein CASSPTPQPTDEQYF.

This chain joins TRBV12-3 or TRBV12-4 and TRBJ1-1; D is possibly TRBD1 (6 bases). V lost 6 bases to trimming and J lost 3 bases, with 23 bases between them. The CDR3 runs to 17 residues. CDR3 sequence reads: CASRPYRVGGGYTEAFF. In DNA, the CDR3 is TGTGCCAGCAGACCCTACAGGGTGGGGGGGGGTTACACTGAAGCTTTCTTT.

The chain joins TRBV19 to TRBJ1-1; D not certain. The germline gives CDR1 LNHDA, CDR2 SQIVND (reference sequence). The CDR3 is made up of 15 amino acids. V was shortened by 3 bases and J by 3 bases, with 14 bases between the two germline ends. CDR3 sequence: CASSMKVNVDTEAFF. The CDR3 nucleotides read TGTGCCAGTAGTATGAAGGTGAATGTAGACACTGAAGCTTTCTTT.

This clonotype was seen a handful of times. This chain uses TRBV11-1 with TRBJ1-1; no clear D gene. The length of the CDR3 is 12 residues. V lost 1 base, J lost 7 bases, and 7 bases lay in between. The germline V gene encodes CDR1 SGHAT and CDR2 FQDESV (reference sequence). CDR3 DNA: TGTGCCAGCAGCTTAGGCGTAGGTGAAGCTTTCTTT. Its translation is CASSLGVGEAFF.

J is TRBJ2-1 and V is TRBV10-3; possible D gene TRBD2, 6 bases. Deletions cut 2 bases from V and 9 bases from J, with 14 bases between. There are 14 residues in the CDR3. Germline V gene sequence: CDR1 ENHRY, CDR2 SYGVKD. CDR3: CAISEGGNPGEQFF. In DNA form, the CDR3 reads TGTGCCATCAGTGAGGGGGGGAACCCCGGTGAGCAGTTCTTC.

This clonotype has only a few counts. V gene TRBV3-1 combines with J gene TRBJ1-6; D is uncertain. This CDR3 is 15 amino acids long. In germline, CDR1 is LGHDT, CDR2 YNNKEL (reference sequence). The germline V and J ends were trimmed by 0 bases and 8 bases, with 11 bases remaining between them. The CDR3 loop reads CASSQEAAGDSPLHF. CDR3 coding DNA: TGTGCCAGCAGCCAAGAGGCAGCCGGGGATTCACCCCTCCACTTT.

This chain uses TRBV7-9 with TRBJ1-1, with 7 bases that match TRBD1. After removal of 8 bases from V and 7 bases from J, the junction contained 10 bases not matched to a gene. CDR3 length: 13 residues. Germline V gene lookup returns CDR1 SEHNR and CDR2 FQNEAQ (reference sequence). The CDR3, as DNA: TGTGCCAGCGCAGTCGAAGGGGGCGGTGAAGCTTTCTTT. Its translation is CASAVEGGGEAFF.

The chain couples TRBV11-2 to TRBJ1-1; D is unclear. The CDR3 contains 13 residues. Germline loops: CDR1 SGHAT, CDR2 FQNNGV. The germline V and J ends were trimmed by 0 bases and 0 bases, with 2 bases remaining between them. The CDR3 sequence: CASSLDVNTEAFF. The CDR3 bases are TGTGCCAGCAGCTTAGATGTGAACACTGAAGCTTTCTTT.

V and J are TRBV13 and TRBJ2-2; D unclear. This CDR3 has 15 residues. Per germline, CDR1 PRHDT and CDR2 FYEKMQ (reference sequence). V lost 7 bases to trimming and J lost 0 bases, with 12 bases between them. CDR3 nucleotide sequence: TGTGCCAGCACGTCCCGGATCTCGAACACCGGGGAGCTGTTTTTT. It is translated as CASTSRISNTGELFF.

The chain has TRBV3-1 and TRBJ1-2; maybe TRBD1 (6 bases). CDR3 length equals 14 residues. Looked up from germline, CDR1 is LGHDT and CDR2 is YNNKEL (reference sequence). Trimming took 0 bases from V and 7 from J, leaving 12 bases between them. The CDR3 sequence is CASSQDADRSGYTF. For the CDR3, the DNA is TGTGCCAGCAGCCAAGATGCCGACAGGTCTGGCTACACCTTC. The full variable domain, with the rest looked up from reference TRBV3-1 and TRBJ1-2, is DTAVSQTPKYLVTQMGNDKSIKCEQNLGHDTMYWYKQDSKKFLKIMFSYNNKELIINETVPNRFSPKSPDKAHLNLHINSLELGDSAVYFCASSQDADRSGYTFGSGTRLTVV.

DNA of the CDR3: TGTGCCAGCAACCCGGGGGGGTTGGACAATGAGCAGTTCTTC. This gives the protein CASNPGGLDNEQFF. The chain employs TRBV6-2 or TRBV6-3 and TRBJ2-1; 8 nucleotides match TRBD2. Germline-derived CDR1 and CDR2 are MNHEY and SVGEGT. V lost 7 bases to trimming and J lost 5 bases; unmatched junction nucleotides: 7. This CDR3 has 14 amino acids.